A single sample is the source of the 28 T cell receptor beta chains below, sequenced in a study of shared clonotypes between healthy human individuals. Data came from immunoSEQ multiplex PCR; TCRdb stores just in-frame clones and leaves some out. This table has roughly 1 million clones, roughly 70% appearing once. Sequences were obtained from memory CD4+ T cells sorted from blood. Subset defined: CD45RA-negative fraction. All receptors come from a man aged 18 to 30 in good health.

V gene TRBV10-3 combines with J gene TRBJ2-7; D not resolved. CDR3 length: 11 residues. V shed 10 bases and J shed 9 bases, with 16 bases lying between them. From germline, CDR1 is ENHRY and CDR2 SYGVKD. CDR3 loop: CATRGEVVQYF. In DNA form, the CDR3 reads TGTGCCACACGTGGGGAAGTTGTGCAGTACTTC.

J is TRBJ2-1 and V is TRBV2; D ambiguous. The germline V and J ends were trimmed by 5 bases and 3 bases, with 8 bases remaining between them. CDR3 length equals 13 residues. The germline CDR1 and CDR2 sequences are SNHLY and FYNNEI. CDR3 region: CASSNMLYNEQFF. In DNA form, the CDR3 reads TGTGCCAGCAGTAACATGCTCTACAATGAGCAGTTCTTC.

The chain has TRBV6-5 and TRBJ2-1; the D is unclear. The CDR3 totals 16 residues. Trimming removed 0 bases at V and 3 bases at J, with 12 bases between. Germline V CDR1 and CDR2: MNHEY, SVGAGI. Written as DNA, the CDR3 is TGTGCCAGCAGTTACTCCGCCCGGGTGGTCTACAATGAGCAGTTCTTC. Translated: CASSYSARVVYNEQFF.

The DNA for the CDR3 is TGTGCCAGCTCACCAATCGGGGCGGGGACAGATACGCAGTATTTT. Amino acids: CASSPIGAGTDTQYF. The chain has TRBV18 and TRBJ2-3; TRBD2 is a possible D gene (6 bases). This CDR3 comprises 15 residues. In germline, CDR1 is KGHSH, CDR2 LQKENI. V was clipped by 2 bases and J by 3 bases, with 12 bases between them.

The V and J genes are TRBV5-4 and TRBJ2-3; 9 bases are shared with TRBD1. CDR3 size: 15 residues. CDR1 is SGHNT and CDR2 is YYREEE in the germline V gene (reference sequence). Unmatched junction bases numbered 10, after V lost 3 bases and J lost 8 bases. The CDR3 bases are TGTGCCAGCAGCTGGACAGGGGCAATTCCTGGTACGCAGTATTTT. It codes for CASSWTGAIPGTQYF.

A single count supports this clone. The CDR3, as DNA: TGTGCCAGCAGCATTGGAGCGGGTTCGGAAACAGATACGCAGTATTTT. Protein sequence: CASSIGAGSETDTQYF. The chain recombines TRBV9 with TRBJ2-3; tentative D call: TRBD2 (6 bases). This CDR3 spans 16 amino acids. Germline-derived CDR1 and CDR2 are SGDLS and YYNGEE. The V end was cut by 4 bases, the J end by 3 bases, with 18 bases between.

The rearrangement links TRBV6-6 to TRBJ1-5; D might be TRBD1 (5 bases). V was clipped by 6 bases and J by 8 bases, with 14 bases between them. Germline CDR1 and CDR2: MNHNY and SVGAGI (reference sequence). The CDR3 runs 13 residues. The CDR3 loop is CASRGRGPKPQHF. CDR3 bases: TGTGCCAGCAGGGGACGGGGACCTAAGCCCCAGCATTTT.

To note about this clone: With a much larger clone just one base away, this may be a read error. The chain has TRBV28 and TRBJ1-6; 11 nucleotides line up with TRBD1. After removal of 6 bases from V and 7 bases from J, the junction contained 2 bases not matched to a gene. Germline V lookup: CDR1 MDHEN, CDR2 SYDVKM. This CDR3 region has 14 residues. CDR3 sequence reads: CASSRDRGNSPLHF. The CDR3 DNA sequence: TGTGCCAGCAGCCGGGACAGGGGGAATTCACCCCTCCACTTT.

The V gene is TRBV10-2, the J gene TRBJ1-2; 9 bases are shared with TRBD1. J was trimmed by 2 bases and V by 9 bases; bases with no gene match: 4. The CDR3 is 13 amino acids. Germline V CDR1 and CDR2: WSHSY, SAAADI. CDR3 coding DNA: TGCGCCAGTACAGGGGGCTCGAACTATGGCTACACCTTC. It yields the protein CASTGGSNYGYTF.

A word on this clone: The sample carries other DNA sequences with the same CDR3. The rearrangement uses TRBV5-1 and TRBJ2-3, with 7 nucleotides matching TRBD2. V lost 0 bases, J lost 0 bases, and 1 base stayed unmatched. This CDR3 has 15 residues. Per germline, CDR1 SGHRS and CDR2 YFSETQ. The CDR3 region has the DNA TGCGCCAGCAGCTTGGGGCGGGGGAGCACAGATACGCAGTATTTT. Protein sequence: CASSLGRGSTDTQYF.

This sequence joins TRBV27 and TRBJ2-7, with 11 positions matching TRBD2. The CDR3 has 14 amino acids. Germline V gene lookup returns CDR1 MNHEY and CDR2 SMNVEV (reference sequence). Trimming removed 8 bases from V and 1 base from J; junction bases left unmatched: 4. The CDR3 DNA sequence: TGTGCCAGCCGGGCTAGCGGGAGGTCCTACGAGCAGTACTTC. Translating it yields CASRASGRSYEQYF.

This CDR3 is CASSVTGGHYGYTF. The CDR3 region has the DNA TGTGCCAGCAGTGTGACAGGGGGGCACTATGGCTACACCTTC. This chain connects TRBV6-1 to TRBJ1-2, with 9 bases identical to TRBD1. This CDR3 comprises 14 residues. Unmatched junction bases numbered 3, after V lost 4 bases and J lost 3 bases. The V gene's germline CDR1 is MNHNS and CDR2 SASEGT.

The J gene is TRBJ1-5, the V gene TRBV19; D is possibly TRBD1 (5 bases). This CDR3 contains 16 residues. V lost 3 bases, J lost 7 bases, and 19 bases lay in between. The germline CDR1 and CDR2 sequences are LNHDA and SQIVND (reference sequence). The CDR3 spells CASSIGLQIGGQPQHF. The CDR3 coding sequence is TGTGCCAGTAGTATTGGCTTACAGATTGGGGGACAGCCCCAGCATTTT.

The J gene is TRBJ2-1, the V gene TRBV27; TRBD1 aligns across 9 bases. V was clipped by 3 bases and J by 3 bases; unmatched bases: 6. The CDR3 contains 16 residues. Germline V gene sequence: CDR1 MNHEY, CDR2 SMNVEV (reference sequence). The CDR3 bases are TGTGCCAGCAGTTTCGGACAGGGGACAAACTACAATGAGCAGTTCTTC. Its protein product is CASSFGQGTNYNEQFF.

This chain links TRBV6-1 with TRBJ1-1; D gene unclear. Germline V CDR1 and CDR2: MNHNS, SASEGT. Deletions cut 6 bases from V and 6 bases from J, with 20 bases between. There are 15 residues in the CDR3. CDR3 protein: CASREGLPRSPEAFF. The CDR3 region has the DNA TGTGCCAGCAGAGAGGGATTGCCAAGGTCGCCTGAAGCTTTCTTT.

This CDR3 reads CASRSRGGLGTDTQYF. For the CDR3, the DNA is TGTGCCAGCAGGTCCCGGGGGGGACTGGGCACAGATACGCAGTATTTT. This chain joins TRBV7-8 and TRBJ2-3; 8 nucleotides line up with TRBD2. The CDR3 runs to 16 residues. Unmatched junction bases numbered 9, after V lost 6 bases and J lost 1 base. The V gene's germline CDR1 is SGHVS and CDR2 FQNEAQ.

The chain is built from TRBV30 and TRBJ2-5, with D maybe TRBD2 (5 bases). The germline CDR1 and CDR2 sequences are GTSNPN and SVGIG (reference sequence). This CDR3 has 16 amino acids. Trimming shortened V by 1 base and J by 0 bases, and 15 bases separated the two germline ends. CDR3 bases: TGTGCCTGGAGTGCTCCCCCGGAGGAATACCAAGAGACCCAGTACTTC. Its translation is CAWSAPPEEYQETQYF.

To note about this clone: This sample also contains other DNA sequences that code for the same CDR3. The rearrangement links TRBV30 to TRBJ1-5; TRBD1 might be the D (5 bases). In germline, CDR1 is GTSNPN, CDR2 SVGIG (reference sequence). The V end was cut by 0 bases, the J end by 0 bases, with 9 bases between. The CDR3 is 15 amino acids. The CDR3 sequence is CAWSVGDYSNQPQHF. DNA of the CDR3: TGTGCCTGGAGTGTAGGGGATTATAGCAATCAGCCCCAGCATTTT. The variable domain in full, completed from reference TRBV30 and TRBJ1-5, reads SQTIHQWPATLVQPVGSPLSLECTVEGTSNPNLYWYRQAAGRGLQLLFYSVGIGQISSEVPQNLSASRPQDRQFILSSKKLLLSDSGFYLCAWSVGDYSNQPQHFGDGTRLSIL.

The chain has TRBV5-6 and TRBJ1-2, with D maybe TRBD1 (6 bases). Trimming stripped 4 bases from V and 0 bases from J, with 13 bases between. The CDR3 has 15 amino acids. Germline CDR1 SGHDT, CDR2 YYEEEE. CDR3 amino acids: CASSQGRGANYGYTF. CDR3 nucleotides: TGTGCCAGCAGCCAGGGGCGCGGGGCTAACTATGGCTACACCTTC.

The chain couples TRBV6-6 to TRBJ1-5, with 8 nucleotides matching TRBD1. CDR3 length: 15 amino acids. The V gene end was trimmed by 7 bases and the J gene end by 4 bases; junction bases not matched to a gene: 9. The V gene's germline CDR1 is MNHNY and CDR2 SVGAGI (reference sequence). CDR3 region: CASKAVDRGNQPQHF. The CDR3 DNA sequence: TGTGCCAGCAAGGCCGTTGACAGGGGTAATCAGCCCCAGCATTTT.

V usage is TRBV4-2 and J usage is TRBJ2-3, with a weak D call TRBD2 (6 bases). CDR1 LGHNA and CDR2 YNFKEQ come from the germline V gene. V was pared by 0 bases and J by 0 bases, with 10 bases between. The CDR3 is made up of 16 amino acids. This CDR3 reads CASSQEGGISTDTQYF. As DNA, the CDR3 is TGTGCCAGCAGCCAAGAGGGCGGGATTAGCACAGATACGCAGTATTTT.

V usage is TRBV9 and J usage is TRBJ2-7, with TRBD1 matching 9 bases. The CDR3 has 14 amino acids. The V and J ends lost 4 bases and 3 bases, in that order; junction bases with no gene match: 5. The germline V gene encodes CDR1 SGDLS and CDR2 YYNGEE. The CDR3 nucleotides read TGTGCCAGCAGCTCCGGGACAGGGATCTACGAGCAGTACTTC. This codes for CASSSGTGIYEQYF.

This clone has more than one count but fewer than ten. The V call is TRBV10-3, the J call TRBJ2-2, with D unclear. Trimming left V 11 bases short and J 4 bases short, with 11 bases between. The CDR3 extends over 12 amino acids. Per germline, CDR1 ENHRY and CDR2 SYGVKD. CDR3 protein: CAAAVGTGELFF. The CDR3 DNA is TGTGCCGCCGCGGTTGGCACCGGGGAGCTGTTTTTT.

On this clone itself: The same CDR3 arises from other DNA sequences in this sample as well. This sequence joins TRBV4-3 and TRBJ2-7, with TRBD2 identical over 7 bases. Germline V gene data show CDR1 as LGHNA and CDR2 as YSLEER. CDR3 length: 15 residues. V trimming: 0 bases; J trimming: 3 bases; junction bases outside the gene matches: 5. This chain's CDR3 is CASSQDRAGVYEQYF. In DNA, the CDR3 is TGCGCCAGCAGCCAAGATCGGGCGGGGGTCTACGAGCAGTACTTC.

This clone has only one observation. Germline and junction disagree at one end, which may indicate a read error. This chain connects TRBV6-1 to TRBJ1-2; D unresolved. The CDR3 consists of 13 residues. Germline loops: CDR1 MNHNS, CDR2 SASEGT. The CDR3 DNA sequence: TGTGCCAGCAGCGAAGGGCTTTACAATGGCTACACCTTC. Translated, it gives CASSEGLYNGYTF.

V and J are TRBV21-1 and TRBJ2-6; the table names TRBD2, a call not compared with the DNA. TRBV21-1 is assigned pseudogene status. The CDR3 is 20 residues long. The CDR3, as DNA: TGTGCCAGCACCCCGGCCCATCTAGCGGGAGGGCCCCGTGGGGCCAACGTCCTGACTTTC. Translating it yields CASTPAHLAGGPRGANVLTF.

The chain recombines TRBV19 with TRBJ2-1, with 9 bases fitting TRBD2. The CDR3 is 14 amino acids. V gave up 4 bases and J gave up 7 bases; unmatched junction bases: 5. CDR1 LNHDA and CDR2 SQIVND come from the germline V gene (reference sequence). CDR3: CASSKPGLANEQFF. Written as DNA, the CDR3 is TGTGCCAGTAGTAAGCCGGGACTAGCAAATGAGCAGTTCTTC.

The chain employs TRBV19 and TRBJ2-7; no clear D. The CDR3 has 11 residues. V dropped 5 bases and J dropped 6 bases, with 8 bases sitting between them. Germline V CDR1 and CDR2: LNHDA, SQIVND (reference sequence). This CDR3 is CASSSGLEQYF. The DNA of the CDR3 is TGTGCCAGTAGTTCAGGCCTCGAGCAGTACTTC.